The text below deals with one TCR beta chain. What it recognizes is unknown. These data belong to a study of PD-L1 blockade in urothelial cancer. Study-wide results and limits: Durable-benefit cases showed more tumor-associated blood clone expansion at 3 weeks.

Clones were sequenced by immunoSEQ multiplex PCR, and TCRdb holds only the in-frame ones, with some missing. Here the sample spans fewer than 35,000 clones, around 85% being singletons. CDR1 is MNHNY, CDR2 SVGAGI, per germline (reference sequence). The CDR3 extends over 13 amino acids. Trimming stripped 10 bases from V and 1 base from J, with 11 bases between. This TCR was sampled from a middle-aged man with urothelial cancer. This sample comprised PBMCs, obtained around atezolizumab (anti-PD-L1) treatment. The chain uses TRBV6-6 and TRBJ2-1, with D possibly being TRBD2 (5 bases). As DNA, the CDR3 is TGTGCCACCCTTAGCGTTTCCTACAATGAGCAGTTCTTC. Residues: CATLSVSYNEQFF.